What follows are 11 T cell receptor beta chains derived from one specimen sequenced in a study of blood T cells in healthy people across ages (dated by TCRdb to between 2014 and 2017). Libraries were prepared through 5' RACE. Sequencing used an Illumina HiSeq 2500. A second PCR of roughly 6 to 11 cycles was run with a J-beta primer mix and a sample-barcoded 5' primer. TCRdb redid the processing of the public reads, applying fastp at Q25 and MiXCR, and retained in-frame beta chains. One record per CDR3 amino acid sequence lists the most common genes and DNA. Counted in this sample were 1.5 million to 2 million distinct CDR3 sequences; about 50% of them appeared once. The top ten clonotypes cover more than 2% of the sample. Sequencing was carried out using blood. The origin of the receptors is a woman between 35 and 50 years old in good health.

The genes are TRBV12-3 or TRBV12-4 and TRBJ2-7; 13 bases line up with TRBD2. The DNA end lines up better with TRBJ2-4; the J call may be wrong. This CDR3 is built from 15 residues. CDR3 DNA: TGTGCCAGCAGTTTAAGGACTAGCGGGGGAAACATTCAGTACTTC. Translation gives CASSLRTSGGNIQYF.

The V and J genes are TRBV28 and TRBJ1-4; 7 bases agree with TRBD1. The V segment lost 5 bases and the J segment 5 bases; nucleotides outside the gene matches: 8. The CDR3 is made up of 15 amino acids. Per the germline V gene, CDR1 is MDHEN and CDR2 is SYDVKM. CDR3 amino acids: CASSEAPGQNEKLFF. As DNA, the CDR3 is TGTGCCAGCAGTGAGGCGCCGGGACAGAATGAAAAACTGTTTTTT.

The chain is built from TRBV6-2 or TRBV6-3 and TRBJ2-7; possibly TRBD1 for D (6 bases). This CDR3 contains 14 residues. The germline V and J ends were trimmed by 0 bases and 3 bases, with 9 bases remaining between them. Germline V CDR1 and CDR2: MNHEY, SVGEGT. The DNA for the CDR3 is TGTGCCAGCAGTTACTCACAGGGCGTCTACGAGCAGTACTTC. Its translation is CASSYSQGVYEQYF.

The genes are TRBV7-3 and TRBJ1-1, with a weak D call TRBD1 (6 bases). The germline V and J ends were trimmed by 5 bases and 4 bases, with 14 bases remaining between them. The CDR3 has 14 amino acids. Looked up from germline, CDR1 is SGHTA and CDR2 is FQGTGA. The CDR3 DNA is TGTGCCAGCAGCCCCGGGGGCGGTCCCACTGAAGCTTTCTTT. This sequence encodes CASSPGGGPTEAFF.

The chain combines TRBV5-6 with TRBJ1-1; D gene unclear. Germline-derived CDR1 and CDR2 are SGHDT and YYEEEE. This CDR3 comprises 12 residues. V was clipped by 4 bases and J by 0 bases, with 4 bases between them. The CDR3 DNA is TGTGCCAGCAGCACCATGAACACTGAAGCTTTCTTT. Amino acid sequence: CASSTMNTEAFF.

This rearrangement joins TRBV24-1 to TRBJ2-3; D is perhaps TRBD2 (6 bases). The CDR3 sequence is 15 residues long. From germline, CDR1 is KGHDR and CDR2 SFDVKD. Between the trimmed V and J ends, which lost 6 bases and 2 bases, there was a span of 14 bases. The CDR3 nucleotides are TGTGCCACCAGTCAGAGCGGGTCAAACACAGATACGCAGTATTTT. Amino acid sequence: CATSQSGSNTDTQYF.

The rearrangement uses TRBV6-5 and TRBJ2-3; 7 bases line up with TRBD2. Germline V CDR1 and CDR2: MNHEY, SVGAGI. The CDR3 runs 14 residues. J was trimmed by 4 bases and V by 2 bases; bases with no gene match: 3. CDR3 residues: CASSYRGGADTQYF. CDR3 coding DNA: TGTGCCAGCAGTTACCGGGGAGGGGCAGATACGCAGTATTTT.

The rearrangement uses TRBV6-5 and TRBJ1-1, with D perhaps TRBD1 (5 bases). Germline CDR1 is MNHEY and CDR2 is SVGAGI. V lost 6 bases and J lost 8, with 13 bases in between. The CDR3 loop spans 12 amino acids. DNA for the CDR3: TGTGCCAGCAGCCCGGGACGTTGGGAAGCTTTCTTT. This sequence encodes CASSPGRWEAFF.

The CDR3 sequence: CASSVEGQANQPQHF. The DNA for the CDR3 is TGTGCCAGTAGTGTGGAAGGACAGGCCAATCAGCCCCAGCATTTT. The V and J genes are TRBV19 and TRBJ1-5; 7 positions agree with TRBD1. This CDR3 spans 15 amino acids. Germline CDR1 and CDR2: LNHDA and SQIVND (reference sequence). V shed 5 bases and J 3 bases; nucleotides not matched to a gene: 7.

This clonotype was observed once. CDR3 amino acids: CASRYTQGASNQPQHF. The CDR3, as DNA: TGTGCCAGCAGGTATACACAGGGGGCAAGCAATCAGCCCCAGCATTTT. The rearrangement links TRBV6-6 to TRBJ1-5; 9 positions agree with TRBD1. Germline-derived CDR1 and CDR2 are MNHNY and SVGAGI (reference sequence). The CDR3 length is 16 residues. V was clipped by 6 bases and J by 1 base; unmatched bases: 7.

This clonotype appeared a few times. V is TRBV18 and J is TRBJ2-6; 7 bases agree with TRBD1. Germline V gene data show CDR1 as KGHSH and CDR2 as LQKENI. The length of the CDR3 is 17 residues. Losses at the gene ends were 5 bases for V and 2 bases for J; bases not matched to a gene: 9. CDR3 in amino acids: CASSRGTATAGANVLTF. For the CDR3, the DNA is TGTGCCAGCTCAAGAGGGACAGCGACCGCTGGGGCCAACGTCCTGACTTTC.